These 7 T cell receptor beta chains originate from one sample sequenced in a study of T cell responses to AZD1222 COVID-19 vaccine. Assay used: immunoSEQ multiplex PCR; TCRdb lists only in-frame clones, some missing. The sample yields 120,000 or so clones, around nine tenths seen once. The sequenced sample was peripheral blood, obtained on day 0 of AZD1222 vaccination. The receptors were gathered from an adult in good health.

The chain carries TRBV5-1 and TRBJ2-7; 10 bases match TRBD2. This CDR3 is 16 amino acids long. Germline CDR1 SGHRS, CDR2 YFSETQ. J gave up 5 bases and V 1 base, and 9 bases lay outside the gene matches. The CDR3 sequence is CASSLMKTSGAHEQYF. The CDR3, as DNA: TGCGCCAGCAGCTTGATGAAAACTAGCGGGGCCCACGAGCAGTACTTC.

In DNA form, the CDR3 reads TGTGCCAGAGAGACAGGGTCCCCGACCCAGTACTTC. It yields the protein CARETGSPTQYF. The chain links TRBV2 to TRBJ2-5; 7 nucleotides align to TRBD1. V was pared by 9 bases and J by 7 bases, with 8 bases of the junction left unmatched. Germline V lookup: CDR1 SNHLY, CDR2 FYNNEI. The CDR3 sequence is 12 residues long.

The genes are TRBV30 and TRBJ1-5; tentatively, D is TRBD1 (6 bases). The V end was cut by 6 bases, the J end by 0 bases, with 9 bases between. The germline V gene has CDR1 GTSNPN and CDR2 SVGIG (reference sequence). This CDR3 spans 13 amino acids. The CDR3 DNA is TGTGCCTGCGGACAGAATAGCAATCAGCCCCAGCATTTT. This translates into CACGQNSNQPQHF. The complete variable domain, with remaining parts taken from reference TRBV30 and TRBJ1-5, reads SQTIHQWPATLVQPVGSPLSLECTVEGTSNPNLYWYRQAAGRGLQLLFYSVGIGQISSEVPQNLSASRPQDRQFILSSKKLLLSDSGFYLCACGQNSNQPQHFGDGTRLSIL.

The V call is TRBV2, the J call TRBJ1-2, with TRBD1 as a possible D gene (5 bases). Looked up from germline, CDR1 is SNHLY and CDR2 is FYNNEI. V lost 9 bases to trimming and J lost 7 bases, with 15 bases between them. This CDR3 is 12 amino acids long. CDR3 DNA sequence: TGTGCCAGTACATCGGGGGTCATTGGCTACACCTTC. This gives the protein CASTSGVIGYTF.

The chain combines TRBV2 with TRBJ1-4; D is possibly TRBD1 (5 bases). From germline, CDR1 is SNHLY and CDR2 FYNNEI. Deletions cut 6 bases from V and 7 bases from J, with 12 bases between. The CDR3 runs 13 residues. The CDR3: CASRGGVGEKLFF. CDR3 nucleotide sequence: TGTGCCAGCAGGGGAGGGGTCGGTGAAAAACTGTTTTTT.

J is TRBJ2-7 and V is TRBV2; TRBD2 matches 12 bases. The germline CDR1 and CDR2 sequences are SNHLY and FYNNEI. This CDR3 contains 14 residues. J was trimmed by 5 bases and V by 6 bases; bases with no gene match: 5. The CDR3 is CASRASGGAHEQYF. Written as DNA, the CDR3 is TGTGCCAGCAGGGCTAGCGGGGGGGCCCACGAGCAGTACTTC.

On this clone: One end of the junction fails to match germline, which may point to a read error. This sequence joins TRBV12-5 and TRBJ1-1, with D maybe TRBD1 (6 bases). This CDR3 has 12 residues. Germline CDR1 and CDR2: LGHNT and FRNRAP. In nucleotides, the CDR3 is TGTGCTAGTGGTTTGGTATCAGGACAGTCAGAATTT. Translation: CASGLVSGQSEF.